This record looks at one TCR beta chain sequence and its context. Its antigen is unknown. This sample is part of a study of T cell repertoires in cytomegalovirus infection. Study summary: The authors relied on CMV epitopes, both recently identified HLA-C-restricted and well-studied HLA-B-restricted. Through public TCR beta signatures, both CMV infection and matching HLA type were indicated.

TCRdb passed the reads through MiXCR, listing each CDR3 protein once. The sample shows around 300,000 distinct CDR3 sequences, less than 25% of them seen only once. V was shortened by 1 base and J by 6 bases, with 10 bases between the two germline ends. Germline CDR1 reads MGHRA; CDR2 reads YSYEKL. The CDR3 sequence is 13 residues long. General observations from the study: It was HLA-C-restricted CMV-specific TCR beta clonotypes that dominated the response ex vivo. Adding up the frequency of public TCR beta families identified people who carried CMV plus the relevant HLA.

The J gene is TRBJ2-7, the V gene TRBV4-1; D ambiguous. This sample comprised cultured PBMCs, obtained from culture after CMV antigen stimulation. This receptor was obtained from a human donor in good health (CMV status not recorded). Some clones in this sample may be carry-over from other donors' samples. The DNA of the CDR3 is TGCGCCAGCAGCCAAGTCAGTAGGTCCGAGCAGTACTTC. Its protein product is CASSQVSRSEQYF.